The 9 T cell receptor beta chains below come from one sample, sequenced in a study of shared clonotypes between healthy human individuals. In the naive CD8 group, cells lacked CD45RO and were positively selected for CCR7, so terminally differentiated effector memory CD45RA+ cells were left out. Profiled with immunoSEQ multiplex PCR; TCRdb holds only in-frame clones, not every one. Of around 640,000 clones listed, roughly 95% were seen once; the top ten hold roughly 0.1%. Sequencing used naive CD8+ T cells sorted from blood. These receptors all stem from a woman aged 25-40 years in good health.

This clone was seen a single time. The J gene is TRBJ1-2, the V gene TRBV7-9, with D perhaps matching TRBD1 (5 bases). The V gene lost 0 bases and the J gene lost 4 bases, with 15 bases spanning the gap. The CDR3 extends over 16 amino acids. From germline, CDR1 is SEHNR and CDR2 FQNEAQ (reference sequence). CDR3 sequence reads: CASSLAESGSPYGYTF. The CDR3 DNA follows: TGTGCCAGCAGCTTAGCGGAATCAGGGAGCCCCTATGGCTACACCTTC.

The V and J genes are TRBV14 and TRBJ2-1, with TRBD1 as a possible D gene (5 bases). Germline CDR1 reads SGHDN; CDR2 reads FVKESK. Between the trimmed V and J ends, which lost 1 base and 7 bases, there was a span of 11 bases. This CDR3 has 14 amino acids. The CDR3 reads CASSQVGQSNEQFF. CDR3 nucleotides: TGTGCCAGCAGCCAAGTCGGACAATCAAATGAGCAGTTCTTC.

This sequence joins TRBV6-5 and TRBJ2-7; perhaps TRBD1 as D (6 bases). CDR3 length: 13 residues. Germline-derived CDR1 and CDR2 are MNHEY and SVGAGI. The V end lost 6 bases, the J end lost 3 bases, and 12 bases lay between the germline ends. Here the CDR3 DNA reads TGTGCCAGCAGACCGGGACATTACTACGAGCAGTACTTC. Translated, it gives CASRPGHYYEQYF.

This chain joins TRBV5-6 and TRBJ2-1; possibly TRBD2 for D (5 bases). Germline CDR1 reads SGHDT; CDR2 reads YYEEEE. The germline V and J ends were trimmed by 5 bases and 4 bases, with 13 bases remaining between them. This CDR3 comprises 14 residues. The CDR3 DNA sequence: TGTGCCAGCAGGCTAGGGTCGGGGTACAATGAGCAGTTCTTC. It encodes CASRLGSGYNEQFF.

This chain joins TRBV7-9 and TRBJ2-1; perhaps D is TRBD1 or TRBD2 (5 bases each). CDR1 and CDR2 (germline): SEHNR, FQNEAQ (reference sequence). The V end lost 4 bases, the J end lost 1 base, and 11 bases lay between the germline ends. The CDR3 is 15 residues long. The CDR3, as DNA: TGTGCCAGCAGCTCGCTAGAGGGGTCCTACAATGAGCAGTTCTTC. Amino acids: CASSSLEGSYNEQFF.

The chain joins TRBV27 to TRBJ1-5; D perhaps matches TRBD1 (6 bases). This CDR3 spans 12 amino acids. Between the trimmed V and J ends, which lost 4 bases and 6 bases, there was a span of 7 bases. Germline-derived CDR1 and CDR2 are MNHEY and SMNVEV (reference sequence). In nucleotides, the CDR3 is TGTGCCAGCAGTTCACAGGGTCAGCCCCAGCATTTT. Translated: CASSSQGQPQHF.

The chain recombines TRBV4-1 with TRBJ2-7; D remains unclear. Germline lookup yields CDR1 MGHRA and CDR2 YSYEKL. Deletions cut 6 bases from V and 2 bases from J, with 14 bases between. The CDR3 length is 14 residues. The CDR3 nucleotides are TGCGCCAGCAGTCTCGGGTTGACCCCCTACGAGCAGTACTTC. Encoded protein: CASSLGLTPYEQYF.

The genes are TRBV28 and TRBJ2-7, with 8 bases fitting TRBD2. Looked up from germline, CDR1 is MDHEN and CDR2 is SYDVKM. This CDR3 comprises 12 residues. Trimming took 6 bases from V and 3 from J; bases not matched to a gene: 1. CDR3 region: CASRGLVYEQYF. The DNA for the CDR3 is TGTGCCAGCAGGGGACTAGTCTACGAGCAGTACTTC.

The V gene is TRBV4-2, the J gene TRBJ2-2; 12 bases line up with TRBD2. The CDR3 consists of 19 residues. V shed 3 bases, J shed 3 bases, and the junction held 11 bases outside the gene matches. Germline-derived CDR1 and CDR2 are LGHNA and YNFKEQ. The CDR3 DNA follows: TGTGCCAGCAGCCATCGACTAGCGGGAGTTGTTCCGGACACCGGGGAGCTGTTTTTT. Amino acid sequence: CASSHRLAGVVPDTGELFF.